This TCR beta chain was recorded in a study of blood T cell repertoires in COVID-19. Study at large: The samples span acute and convalescent COVID-19 from the United States, Italy and Spain. T cells, B-cell-depleted T cells, or PBMCs provided the cDNA or gDNA that served as material.

This CDR3 has 20 residues. Germline V CDR1 and CDR2: SGDLS, YYNGEE. V gave up 4 bases and J gave up 0 bases; unmatched junction bases: 18. Libraries were prepared by immunoSEQ multiplex PCR; TCRdb keeps only in-frame clonotypes and omits some of them. This table holds some 260,000 clones, around 80% found once. Sequencing was done on a sample of PBMCs or T cells enriched from blood (not recorded which). The receptor was derived from a man younger than 45 with acute COVID-19. The chain carries TRBV9 and TRBJ2-1; 8 bases agree with TRBD2. CDR3 residues: CASSIEAGGVHHSSYNEQFF. The CDR3 DNA reads TGTGCCAGCAGCATAGAGGCCGGGGGGGTCCACCACAGCTCCTACAATGAGCAGTTCTTC. Filled out from reference TRBV9 and TRBJ2-1, the complete variable domain reads DSGVTQTPKHLITATGQRVTLRCSPRSGDLSVYWYQQSLDQGLQFLIQYYNGEERAKGNILERFSAQQFPDLHSELNLSSLELGDSALYFCASSIEAGGVHHSSYNEQFFGPGTRLTVL.